A single sample gave rise to the 24 T cell receptor beta chains below, sequenced in a study of PD-L1 blockade in urothelial cancer. Using immunoSEQ multiplex PCR, the repertoire was profiled, and TCRdb retains in-frame clones only, with some absent. The sample holds 50,000 to 55,000 clones, roughly 84% seen once. Sample time point: pretreatment peripheral blood. The specimen comprised PBMCs, sampled around atezolizumab (anti-PD-L1) treatment. The receptors were sampled from a man aged 55 to 70 with urothelial cancer.

This CDR3 is CASTRGQGRFLNTEAFF. CDR3 in DNA: TGTGCCAGTACCCGTGGACAGGGCCGATTTTTGAACACTGAAGCTTTCTTT. The V gene is TRBV19, the J gene TRBJ1-1; TRBD1 matches 8 bases. The CDR3 extends over 17 amino acids. Germline assignment: CDR1 LNHDA and CDR2 SQIVND (reference sequence). V gave up 7 bases and J gave up 0 bases; unmatched junction bases: 13.

The rearrangement joins TRBV18 to TRBJ2-6; D ambiguous. Germline lookup yields CDR1 KGHSH and CDR2 LQKENI. This CDR3 contains 17 residues. Trimming took off 1 base at V and 0 bases at J, with 10 bases between the two ends. In DNA form, the CDR3 reads TGTGCCAGCTCACCACGATCCGCTAGCTCTGGGGCCAACGTCCTGACTTTC. It encodes CASSPRSASSGANVLTF. Full variable domain (remainder filled in from reference TRBV18 and TRBJ2-6): NAGVMQNPRHLVRRRGQEARLRCSPMKGHSHVYWYRQLPEEGLKFMVYLQKENIIDESGMPKERFSAEFPKEGPSILRIQQVVRGDSAAYFCASSPRSASSGANVLTFGAGSRLTVL.

CDR3 sequence (DNA): TGTGCCAGCAGCTTATTTATCGGAGAGACCCAGTACTTC. Encoded protein: CASSLFIGETQYF. The V and J genes are TRBV7-9 and TRBJ2-5; no firm D call. Germline V gene lookup returns CDR1 SEHNR and CDR2 FQNEAQ (reference sequence). This CDR3 has 13 amino acids. Trimming shortened V by 2 bases and J by 4 bases, and 8 bases separated the two germline ends.

This clone was seen once. The chain combines TRBV27 with TRBJ1-5; D is unclear. The CDR3 runs 13 residues. Per germline, CDR1 MNHEY and CDR2 SMNVEV (reference sequence). Trimming shortened V by 8 bases and J by 3 bases, and 11 bases separated the two germline ends. CDR3 DNA: TGTGCCAGCCGGGGAGTTGACAATCAGCCCCAGCATTTT. It translates to CASRGVDNQPQHF.

The chain carries TRBV4-3 and TRBJ2-4; TRBD1 aligns across 7 bases. The V gene end was trimmed by 2 bases and the J gene end by 7 bases; junction bases not matched to a gene: 11. Germline V gene data show CDR1 as LGHNA and CDR2 as YSLEER. The CDR3 is 16 amino acids. The DNA of the CDR3 is TGCGCCAGCAGCCAAACGACAGGGATGATGGGGAACATTCAGTACTTC. As protein: CASSQTTGMMGNIQYF.

The chain is built from TRBV2 and TRBJ1-1; the D gene is possibly TRBD1 (5 bases). Germline assignment: CDR1 SNHLY and CDR2 FYNNEI. The V and J ends lost 5 bases and 0 bases respectively, with 22 bases between them. The CDR3 runs to 18 residues. CDR3 region: CASSSRGAGKTLNTEAFF. CDR3 bases: TGTGCCAGCAGTTCTCGTGGGGCAGGGAAGACGTTGAACACTGAAGCTTTCTTT.

The chain is built from TRBV11-2 and TRBJ1-4, with D perhaps TRBD1 (5 bases). The CDR3 consists of 13 residues. Germline CDR1 is SGHAT and CDR2 is FQNNGV. The V end was cut by 5 bases, the J end by 5 bases, with 9 bases between. CDR3 sequence (DNA): TGTGCCAGCAGCCTCCACAGGAATGAAAAACTGTTTTTT. Protein sequence: CASSLHRNEKLFF.

V is TRBV19 and J is TRBJ1-3, with TRBD1 identical over 8 bases. The V and J ends lost 5 bases and 2 bases, in that order; junction bases with no gene match: 5. The V gene's germline CDR1 is LNHDA and CDR2 SQIVND (reference sequence). This CDR3 is built from 15 residues. The DNA of the CDR3 is TGTGCCAGTAGTGGACAGGGAGATACTGGAAACACCATATATTTT. This translates into CASSGQGDTGNTIYF.

The rearrangement links TRBV19 to TRBJ1-2; 11 positions match TRBD1. CDR3 length: 11 amino acids. The J segment lost 9 bases and the V segment lost 9 bases, leaving 3 bases of the junction unmatched. CDR1 and CDR2 from the germline V gene are LNHDA and SQIVND (reference sequence). The CDR3 bases are TGTGCCAGCCGGGACAGGGGGAGCTACACCTTC. Translation gives CASRDRGSYTF.

This sequence joins TRBV6-5 and TRBJ1-5; 7 positions match TRBD1. The V gene's germline CDR1 is MNHEY and CDR2 SVGAGI. V lost 3 bases, J lost 6 bases, and 5 bases stayed unmatched. The length of the CDR3 is 14 residues. CDR3 in amino acids: CASSYVQGSQPQHF. The CDR3, as DNA: TGTGCCAGCAGTTATGTACAGGGGAGTCAGCCCCAGCATTTT.

This chain joins TRBV27 and TRBJ2-7, with D perhaps TRBD2 (5 bases). The CDR3 spans 14 residues. Germline CDR1 reads MNHEY; CDR2 reads SMNVEV (reference sequence). V dropped 6 bases and J dropped 3 bases, with 15 bases sitting between them. In DNA form, the CDR3 reads TGTGCCAGCAGCCTCACTCACCGGGACTACGAGCAGTACTTC. Translated, it gives CASSLTHRDYEQYF.

The CDR3 spells CASSLNQGAGANVLTF. CDR3 nucleotide sequence: TGTGCCAGCAGCTTGAATCAGGGGGCTGGGGCCAACGTCCTGACTTTC. V and J are TRBV5-6 and TRBJ2-6; 7 nucleotides agree with TRBD1. Germline loops: CDR1 SGHDT, CDR2 YYEEEE. The CDR3 is 16 amino acids. V shed 1 base, J shed 2 bases, and the junction held 3 bases outside the gene matches. Combining the CDR3 with reference TRBV5-6 and TRBJ2-6 gives the whole variable domain DAGVTQSPTHLIKTRGQQVTLRCSPKSGHDTVSWYQQALGQGPQFIFQYYEEEERQRGNFPDRFSGHQFPNYSSELNVNALLLGDSALYLCASSLNQGAGANVLTFGAGSRLTVL.

J is TRBJ2-5 and V is TRBV10-1; no reliable D call. Per germline, CDR1 WNHNN and CDR2 SYGVQD (reference sequence). The V end lost 0 bases, the J end lost 3 bases, and 8 bases lay between the germline ends. This CDR3 has 14 residues. CDR3 residues: CASSESRGKETQYF. CDR3 DNA: TGCGCCAGCAGTGAGTCTCGAGGAAAAGAGACCCAGTACTTC.

Comments on this clone: At one end, the junction sequence differs from germline, possibly due to a read error. The rearrangement uses TRBV5-1 and TRBJ1-1, with 9 bases identical to TRBD1. Germline loops: CDR1 SGHRS, CDR2 YFSETQ. The CDR3 totals 15 residues. The CDR3 nucleotides read TGCGCCAGCAGCCCAGAAGGACAGGGGAACTCTGAAGCTTTCTTT. Its protein product is CASSPEGQGNSEAFF.

The CDR3 DNA reads as TGTGCCAGCAGCTTAAGCGGAGCTTACGAGCAGTACTTC. This translates into CASSLSGAYEQYF. This chain joins TRBV11-3 and TRBJ2-7; D possibly corresponds to TRBD2 (5 bases). CDR1 SGHNT and CDR2 YENEEA come from the germline V gene. Trimming stripped 2 bases from V and 4 bases from J, with 9 bases between. This CDR3 has 13 residues.

The V and J genes are TRBV6-1 and TRBJ2-7; D is ambiguous. Trimming removed 1 base from V and 1 base from J, with 8 bases in between. Germline V gene lookup returns CDR1 MNHNS and CDR2 SASEGT. CDR3 size: 14 residues. The CDR3 loop reads CASSEVYASYEQYF. CDR3 DNA: TGTGCCAGCAGTGAAGTCTACGCATCCTACGAGCAGTACTTC.

The chain recombines TRBV7-2 with TRBJ2-2; 8 nucleotides match TRBD2. V lost 6 bases, J lost 1 base, and 4 bases stayed unmatched. The V gene's germline CDR1 is SGHTA and CDR2 FQGNSA. This CDR3 is built from 15 residues. CDR3 protein: CASSSSGGNTGELFF. CDR3 nucleotide sequence: TGTGCCAGCAGTTCCAGCGGGGGGAACACCGGGGAGCTGTTTTTT.

The V and J genes are TRBV7-9 and TRBJ2-5; TRBD2 matches at 9 bases. The CDR3 sequence is 15 residues long. Trimming cost V 3 bases and J 2 bases; bases outside gene matches: 4. Germline CDR1 SEHNR, CDR2 FQNEAQ (reference sequence). CDR3 bases: TGTGCCAGCAGCTTGGAAGCGGGGGGACAAGAGACCCAGTACTTC. Translating gives CASSLEAGGQETQYF.

This clone was recorded once. V usage is TRBV13 and J usage is TRBJ2-3; TRBD1 matches 9 bases. Germline V gives CDR1 PRHDT, CDR2 FYEKMQ (reference sequence). V was pared by 8 bases and J by 4 bases, with 7 bases of the junction left unmatched. The CDR3 is made up of 14 amino acids. CDR3: CASENRGPSDTQYF. The CDR3 DNA is TGTGCCAGCGAAAACAGGGGGCCGTCAGATACGCAGTATTTT.

A single count supports this clone. The V and J genes are TRBV6-1 and TRBJ2-7, with unresolved D. V lost 7 bases to trimming and J lost 4 bases, with 17 bases between them. This CDR3 has 14 residues. Germline CDR1 is MNHNS and CDR2 is SASEGT. Written as DNA, the CDR3 is TGTGCCAGCAAGTTGGAGCTCAGTATATACGAGCAGTACTTC. Translation: CASKLELSIYEQYF.

The gene calls are TRBV4-1 and TRBJ1-1; D remains unclear. The CDR3 length is 18 residues. Germline CDR1 MGHRA, CDR2 YSYEKL. Trimming took 1 base from V and 4 from J, leaving 22 bases between them. CDR3 in amino acids: CASSQGLPVGVLGTEAFF. The CDR3 DNA reads TGCGCCAGCAGCCAAGGTCTGCCGGTCGGGGTCTTGGGCACTGAAGCTTTCTTT.

This chain links TRBV19 with TRBJ2-5; D might be TRBD1 (6 bases). Germline V gene lookup returns CDR1 LNHDA and CDR2 SQIVND (reference sequence). V shed 8 bases and J shed 2 bases, with 12 bases lying between them. CDR3 size: 13 residues. CDR3 coding DNA: TGTGCCAGTCGCCTACAGGGACAAGAGACCCAGTACTTC. The encoded protein is CASRLQGQETQYF.

J is TRBJ1-1 and V is TRBV18; 8 bases map to TRBD1. Germline V gene lookup returns CDR1 KGHSH and CDR2 LQKENI. The CDR3 consists of 17 residues. V shed 2 bases, J shed 3 bases, and the junction held 11 bases outside the gene matches. CDR3 residues: CASSPFVTGVSDTEAFF. DNA for the CDR3: TGTGCCAGCTCACCATTCGTGACAGGGGTTTCGGACACTGAAGCTTTCTTT.

The chain joins TRBV2 to TRBJ1-4; TRBD1 is a possible D gene (5 bases). V was trimmed by 6 bases and J by 6 bases, leaving 20 bases between them. CDR1 is SNHLY, CDR2 FYNNEI, per germline. This CDR3 is built from 16 residues. DNA for the CDR3: TGTGCCAGCAGGGACGTGGTCAGGGTATCAGATGAAAAACTGTTTTTT. Its protein product is CASRDVVRVSDEKLFF.